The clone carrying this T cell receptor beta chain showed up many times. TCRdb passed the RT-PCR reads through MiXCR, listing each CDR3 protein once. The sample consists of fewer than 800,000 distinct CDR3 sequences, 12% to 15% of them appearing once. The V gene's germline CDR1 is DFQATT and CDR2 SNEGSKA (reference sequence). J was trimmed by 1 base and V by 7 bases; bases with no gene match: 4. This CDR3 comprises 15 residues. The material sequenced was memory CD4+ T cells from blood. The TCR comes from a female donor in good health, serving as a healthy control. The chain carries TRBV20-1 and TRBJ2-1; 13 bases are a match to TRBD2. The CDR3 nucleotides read TGCAGTGTTCCGGGACTAGCGGGATCCTACAATGAGCAGTTCTTC. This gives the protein CSVPGLAGSYNEQFF.